This TCR beta chain was found in a study of T-cell memory formation after mild COVID-19. UMIs and sample barcodes were carried by the TCR alpha and TCR beta cDNA libraries that 5'RACE produced using constant-segment primers. TCRdb ran MiXCR on the 5' RACE reads and lists one entry per CDR3 protein. This table has around 200,000 distinct CDR3 sequences, approximately 10% appearing once. There are 16 residues in the CDR3. The germline V gene encodes CDR1 SGHAT and CDR2 FQNNGV. The J segment lost 5 bases and the V segment lost 6 bases, leaving 15 bases of the junction unmatched. This receptor was identified in a man between 18 and 29 years old who had mild COVID-19 (a few samples of this study predate the infection). Cell type and time point are not known. The chain joins TRBV11-2 to TRBJ2-5; 7 bases are shared with TRBD1. The material sequenced was PBMCs or a T cell subset sorted from them (not recorded which). The CDR3 bases are TGTGCCAGCAGTCCTGGGGACAGAGGGGCAAGGGAGACCCAGTACTTC. This translates into CASSPGDRGARETQYF. Complete variable domain (other parts from reference TRBV11-2 and TRBJ2-5): EAGVAQSPRYKIIEKRQSVAFWCNPISGHATLYWYQQILGQGPKLLIQFQNNGVVDDSQLPKDRFSAERLKGVDSTLKIQPAKLEDSAVYLCASSPGDRGARETQYFGPGTRLLVL.